This T cell receptor beta chain emerged from a study of vaccination and CD4 T cells after COVID-19. With the Oncomine TCR Beta short-read assay, DNA from cultured CD4+ T cells was sequenced. One entry per CDR3 protein results from TCRdb running MiXCR on the PCR reads. Among approximately 20,000 distinct CDR3 sequences listed, 20% to 25% were seen once. As to treatment: roughly ten-day PBMC culture with coronavirus spike peptide pools or control peptides (ViraFEST assay). This CDR3 region has 14 residues. Germline assignment: CDR1 LNHDA and CDR2 SQIVND (reference sequence). Trimming took off 3 bases at V and 7 bases at J, with 10 bases between the two ends. This clonotype was seen more than once but under ten times. The antigen remains undetermined.

The genes are TRBV19 and TRBJ1-6; possibly TRBD1 for D (5 bases). This clonotype was sampled from a human donor with COVID-19. Material: cultured CD4+ T cells from blood. The CDR3 coding sequence is TGTGCCAGTAGTATGGGACCGTTCAATTCACCCCTCCACTTT. This gives the protein CASSMGPFNSPLHF.